A single sample is the source of the 21 T cell receptor beta chains below, sequenced in a study of blood T cells in healthy people across ages (dated by TCRdb to 2015 to 2017). The protocol used for the library was 5' RACE. Sequenced using an Illumina HiSeq 2500. The second PCR ran for roughly 7 to 11 cycles and used a J-beta primer mix along with a sample-barcoded 5' primer. TCRdb reanalyzed the raw reads on its own, using fastp at Q25 for trimming and MiXCR for clone calling, and kept in-frame beta chains. Rows matching on CDR3 protein sequence are summarized as one entry with the most common DNA and genes. A total of more than 650,000 distinct CDR3 sequences appear in this sample, about 53% of them only once. Together, the top ten hold around 41% of the sample. Sequencing used blood. Receptors originate from an older man in good health.

The J gene is TRBJ2-1, the V gene TRBV18, with 7 bases lining up with TRBD2. Germline V lookup: CDR1 KGHSH, CDR2 LQKENI. The CDR3 loop spans 17 amino acids. Trimming cost V 0 bases and J 2 bases; bases outside gene matches: 7. CDR3 residues: CASSPPPLAATYNEQFF. The DNA for the CDR3 is TGTGCCAGCTCACCACCTCCTCTAGCGGCCACCTACAATGAGCAGTTCTTC.

A word on this clonotype: At one end the junction does not follow the germline gene, possibly because of a read error. The V and J genes are TRBV6-5 and TRBJ2-7; 7 nucleotides align to TRBD2. The germline V gene has CDR1 MNHEY and CDR2 SVGAGI. This CDR3 spans 13 amino acids. The CDR3 loop is CACREGGGDEQHF. The CDR3 nucleotides read TGTGCCTGCAGGGAGGGTGGAGGGGACGAACAGCACTTC.

The chain recombines TRBV3-1 with TRBJ1-1; weak D call: TRBD1 (6 bases). The germline CDR1 and CDR2 sequences are LGHDT and YNNKEL (reference sequence). The CDR3 covers 12 residues. Trimming removed 10 bases from V and 4 bases from J, with 13 bases in between. The CDR3 sequence: CAIRGPGTEAFF. CDR3 coding DNA: TGTGCCATCCGGGGGCCGGGCACTGAAGCTTTCTTT.

The V and J genes are TRBV7-6 and TRBJ2-1; no reliable D call. This CDR3 has 15 residues. The V end lost 7 bases, the J end lost 7 bases, and 20 bases lay between the germline ends. Per germline, CDR1 SGHVS and CDR2 FNYEAQ. This CDR3 is CASNFWVGFRNEQFF. Written as DNA, the CDR3 is TGTGCCAGCAACTTCTGGGTCGGGTTTAGAAATGAGCAGTTCTTC.

The chain carries TRBV12-3 or TRBV12-4 and TRBJ2-1; TRBD2 aligns across 10 bases. V shed 4 bases and J 8 bases; nucleotides not matched to a gene: 11. The CDR3 runs to 16 residues. The CDR3 loop is CASSSASGRGPYEQFF. The CDR3 region has the DNA TGTGCCAGCAGTTCTGCGAGCGGGAGGGGCCCTTATGAGCAGTTCTTC.

This chain links TRBV3-1 with TRBJ2-7, with TRBD1 identical over 7 bases. Germline V CDR1 and CDR2: LGHDT, YNNKEL (reference sequence). This CDR3 spans 14 amino acids. The junction had 2 bases not matched to a gene; V was cut back by 3 bases and J by 0 bases. The CDR3 loop reads CASSHDRDSYEQYF. CDR3 nucleotides: TGTGCCAGCAGCCATGACAGGGACTCCTACGAGCAGTACTTC.

The chain recombines TRBV29-1 with TRBJ2-5; 10 bases map to TRBD2. The V gene's germline CDR1 is SQVTM and CDR2 ANQGSEA. V lost 4 bases to trimming and J lost 6 bases; unmatched junction nucleotides: 14. There are 16 residues in the CDR3. As DNA, the CDR3 is TGCAGCGTTGGGCAGCGGGGACAGCGGGAGGGTAAGACCCAGTACTTC. Translated: CSVGQRGQREGKTQYF.

This clonotype came up a few times. This chain links TRBV10-3 with TRBJ2-1; 10 bases map to TRBD2. There are 15 residues in the CDR3. V shed 11 bases, J shed 7 bases, and the junction held 14 bases outside the gene matches. Germline loops: CDR1 ENHRY, CDR2 SYGVKD. The chain's CDR3 is CAVHTSGTALNEQFF. DNA for the CDR3: TGTGCCGTACATACTAGCGGGACGGCCCTTAATGAGCAGTTCTTC.

About this clonotype itself: At one end the junction does not follow the germline gene, possibly because of a read error. The chain uses TRBV7-2 and TRBJ1-4; TRBD1 is a possible D gene (6 bases). Per the germline V gene, CDR1 is SGHTA and CDR2 is FQGNSA. CDR3 size: 17 residues. CDR3 nucleotide sequence: TGTGCCAGCAGCTTTGCCGCGGGCGGGACAACGAATGAAAAACTGTTTTTT. Protein sequence: CASSFAAGGTTNEKLFF.

The chain links TRBV27 to TRBJ2-5; D unclear. The CDR3 covers 13 residues. The germline V and J ends were trimmed by 3 bases and 4 bases, with 9 bases remaining between them. Germline V gene data show CDR1 as MNHEY and CDR2 as SMNVEV (reference sequence). DNA for the CDR3: TGTGCCAGCAGTTTTATACACACAGAGACCCAGTACTTC. The encoded protein is CASSFIHTETQYF.

There are a few counts of this clonotype. The chain is built from TRBV7-9 and TRBJ2-5; D uncertain. This CDR3 is 13 amino acids long. Per the germline V gene, CDR1 is SEHNR and CDR2 is FQNEAQ (reference sequence). V lost 2 bases, J lost 5 bases, and 9 bases lay in between. CDR3 in amino acids: CASSLRRAETQYF. The CDR3 nucleotides read TGTGCCAGCAGCTTACGAAGGGCCGAGACCCAGTACTTC.

The genes are TRBV7-8 and TRBJ1-5; the D gene is possibly TRBD1 (6 bases). V lost 5 bases, J lost 9 bases, and 20 bases lay in between. The CDR3 runs 15 residues. Germline loops: CDR1 SGHVS, CDR2 FQNEAQ. CDR3 amino acids: CASSPQGQASWPQHF. The DNA for the CDR3 is TGTGCCAGCAGCCCCCAGGGGCAGGCCTCCTGGCCCCAGCATTTT.

In this sample, this clonotype turned up a few times. This chain uses TRBV6-1 with TRBJ1-2; D uncertain. The ends were cut back, 5 bases at V and 3 bases at J, with 16 bases in the middle. Germline V lookup: CDR1 MNHNS, CDR2 SASEGT. There are 15 residues in the CDR3. CDR3 protein: CASSPHRTADYGYTF. The DNA for the CDR3 is TGTGCCAGCAGTCCCCACCGGACGGCTGACTATGGCTACACCTTC.

V usage is TRBV11-2 and J usage is TRBJ2-3, with TRBD2 as a possible D gene (6 bases). The V and J ends lost 3 bases and 14 bases respectively, with 24 bases between them. Germline V gives CDR1 SGHAT, CDR2 FQNNGV. CDR3 length equals 15 residues. CDR3 sequence (DNA): TGTGCCAGCAGCTTGGGACTTGGCGCCCACAGATACGCGTATTTT. As protein: CASSLGLGAHRYAYF.

The chain combines TRBV5-1 with TRBJ1-2; TRBD1 agrees at 9 bases. CDR3 length equals 15 residues. Germline CDR1 and CDR2: SGHRS and YFSETQ. V was pared by 4 bases and J by 2 bases, with 6 bases of the junction left unmatched. CDR3 residues: CASSPQTGGNYGYTF. CDR3 in DNA: TGCGCCAGCAGCCCACAAACAGGGGGCAACTATGGCTACACCTTC.

V is TRBV5-1 and J is TRBJ2-7; perhaps TRBD1 as D (6 bases). Germline CDR1 and CDR2: SGHRS and YFSETQ. This CDR3 comprises 17 residues. The V end lost 3 bases, the J end lost 0 bases, and 19 bases lay between the germline ends. CDR3 loop: CASSSGLGHQSSYEQYF. CDR3 DNA sequence: TGCGCCAGCAGCTCGGGCCTGGGACACCAGAGCTCCTACGAGCAGTACTTC.

Only a few counts were recorded for this clonotype. The chain carries TRBV6-5 and TRBJ2-4; 7 bases align to TRBD1. CDR1 and CDR2 from the germline V gene are MNHEY and SVGAGI. V shed 2 bases, J shed 6 bases, and the junction held 4 bases outside the gene matches. This CDR3 has 14 amino acids. This CDR3 is CASSYTRTGNIQYF. CDR3 in DNA: TGTGCCAGCAGTTACACCAGGACAGGAAACATTCAGTACTTC.

The rearrangement links TRBV10-3 to TRBJ1-6; possible D gene TRBD1, 5 bases. With 0 bases removed from V and 4 bases from J, the gap between germline ends came to 13 bases. Germline CDR1 reads ENHRY; CDR2 reads SYGVKD. The CDR3 has 17 amino acids. The CDR3 sequence: CAISESRETDYNSPLHF. CDR3 DNA: TGTGCCATCAGTGAGTCGAGGGAGACAGATTATAATTCACCCCTCCACTTT.

The gene calls are TRBV7-2 and TRBJ2-5, with TRBD2 as a possible D gene (5 bases). V gave up 4 bases and J gave up 13 bases, with 19 bases separating them. The CDR3 is made up of 13 amino acids. Germline loops: CDR1 SGHTA, CDR2 FQGNSA. CDR3 DNA sequence: TGTGCCAGCAGCTCCGCTAGGGCGGAGGACCCGTACTTC. Amino acids: CASSSARAEDPYF.

This chain joins TRBV12-3 or TRBV12-4 and TRBJ2-1; 8 bases are shared with TRBD2. The CDR3 sequence is 15 residues long. V lost 2 bases, J lost 4 bases, and 4 bases stayed unmatched. CDR3 sequence: CASSLRLAQYNEQFF. CDR3 in DNA: TGTGCCAGCAGTTTAAGACTAGCGCAATACAATGAGCAGTTCTTC.

The rearrangement links TRBV12-3 or TRBV12-4 to TRBJ1-6, with D unresolved. The CDR3 spans 16 residues. Trimming shortened V by 3 bases and J by 0 bases, and 9 bases separated the two germline ends. The CDR3 DNA sequence: TGTGCCAGCAGTTTTCCGTCGAGCTCCTATAATTCACCCCTCCACTTT. Translating it yields CASSFPSSSYNSPLHF.